This entry lists 5 T cell receptor beta chains sequenced from one sample in a study of T cells after somatic rescue of genetic block. Generated by immunoSEQ multiplex PCR, the TCRdb table keeps only in-frame clones and is missing some. The repertoire has under 15,000 clones, roughly 70% of them found once; the top ten carry under 25%. The sample consisted of peripheral blood mononuclear cells (PBMCs). These receptors all come from a boy aged 10-17 years.

The chain combines TRBV6-6 with TRBJ1-5, with TRBD1 matching 7 bases. Germline CDR1 and CDR2: MNHNY and SVGAGI (reference sequence). The CDR3 is made up of 16 amino acids. The ends lost 6 bases at V and 2 bases at J; junction bases unmatched: 10. CDR3 protein: CASSYRPGGGNQPQHF. The CDR3 DNA reads TGTGCCAGCAGCTACCGACCAGGGGGAGGCAATCAGCCCCAGCATTTT.

This sequence joins TRBV7-3 and TRBJ2-2, with TRBD1 as a possible D gene (6 bases). The V end was cut by 5 bases, the J end by 8 bases, with 15 bases between. Per the germline V gene, CDR1 is SGHTA and CDR2 is FQGTGA. This CDR3 spans 14 amino acids. The CDR3 coding sequence is TGTGCCAGCAGCCCTACAAGGGGGAATGGGGAGCTGTTTTTT. Its protein is CASSPTRGNGELFF.

The genes are TRBV10-3 and TRBJ2-3; TRBD1 aligns across 9 bases. With V trimmed by 3 bases and J by 2 bases, 3 bases remained unmatched. The V gene's germline CDR1 is ENHRY and CDR2 SYGVKD. This CDR3 contains 15 residues. Here the CDR3 reads CAISERDRVTDTQYF. CDR3 nucleotide sequence: TGTGCCATCAGTGAAAGGGACAGGGTCACAGATACGCAGTATTTT.

The V gene is TRBV30, the J gene TRBJ1-2; D unclear. Germline assignment: CDR1 GTSNPN and CDR2 SVGIG (reference sequence). The CDR3 totals 12 residues. V lost 2 bases and J lost 4, with 8 bases in between. The CDR3 coding sequence is TGTGCCTGGAGTCCAGTTTCCTATGGCTACACCTTC. This sequence encodes CAWSPVSYGYTF.

The V call is TRBV10-3, the J call TRBJ1-1; D may be TRBD1 (6 bases). Trimming took 11 bases from V and 3 from J, leaving 19 bases between them. The length of the CDR3 is 14 residues. CDR1 is ENHRY and CDR2 is SYGVKD in the germline V gene. The CDR3: CAARGSGADTEAFF. CDR3 coding DNA: TGTGCCGCCAGGGGCTCTGGGGCGGACACTGAAGCTTTCTTT.